This T cell receptor beta chain was identified during a study of cytomegalovirus exposure and HLA in healthy donors. Study-level findings and limits: Three chains linked to CMV were shown in vitro to be specific for CMV antigens. An apparent linkage of common viral pathogens to several of the most significant clusters emerged in a later analysis.

The CDR3 is made up of 14 amino acids. The V and J ends lost 4 bases and 5 bases, in that order; junction bases with no gene match: 7. CDR1 and CDR2 (germline): SGHTA, FQGNSA. Primers included in the PCR were 60 Vbeta and 13 Jbeta primers. The assay was immunoSEQ multiplex PCR, and TCRdb's table has in-frame clones only and misses some. The table includes about 200,000 clones, about 81% detected once. As regards this clone: Its antigen is not identified.

It was healthy bone marrow donors who served as donors. This chain connects TRBV7-2 to TRBJ2-5, with TRBD2 identical over 7 bases. Sample: PBMCs. The source is a man younger than 35 in good health and CMV-seronegative. The CDR3 region has the DNA TGTGCCAGCAGCTACTGGGGGGGGAAGGAGACCCAGTACTTC. Protein sequence: CASSYWGGKETQYF.